The sample holds a few counts of the clone carrying this T cell receptor (beta chain). Each CDR3 protein is one row after TCRdb ran MiXCR on the PCR reads. In the table there are fewer than 11,000 distinct CDR3 sequences, about 29% of which are singletons. The sample is drawn from a study of immune characterization of retroperitoneal liposarcoma. The sequence was obtained from a male donor with retroperitoneal liposarcoma. Input material: tumor tissue.

The CDR3 spells CASSQSRTEAYGYTF. The CDR3 region has the DNA TGTGCCAGCAGTCAATCGAGGACAGAGGCCTATGGCTACACCTTC. V and J are TRBV11-3 and TRBJ1-2; weak D call: TRBD1 (6 bases). V was shortened by 6 bases and J by 4 bases, with 18 bases between the two germline ends. The CDR3 length is 15 residues. Germline lookup yields CDR1 SGHNT and CDR2 YENEEA. The full variable domain, with the rest looked up from reference TRBV11-3 and TRBJ1-2, is EAGVVQSPRYKIIEKKQPVAFWCNPISGHNTLYWYLQNLGQGPELLIRYENEEAVDDSQLPKDRFSAERLKGVDSTLKIQPAELGDSAVYLCASSQSRTEAYGYTFGSGTRLTVV.